This entry lists 15 T cell receptor beta chains sequenced from one sample in a study of blood T cell repertoires in COVID-19. TCRdb's copy holds only in-frame clones and misses some; the assay was immunoSEQ multiplex PCR. The sample consists of about 430,000 clones, around nine tenths of them appearing once. The sequenced sample was PBMCs or T cells enriched from blood (not recorded which). The receptors stem from a woman aged 25 to 39 with acute COVID-19.

V usage is TRBV2 and J usage is TRBJ2-2; D may be TRBD1 (5 bases). The V gene lost 6 bases and the J gene lost 4 bases, with 12 bases spanning the gap. Per the germline V gene, CDR1 is SNHLY and CDR2 is FYNNEI. The CDR3 runs to 14 residues. Here the CDR3 reads CASRYTGFTGELFF. The DNA of the CDR3 is TGTGCCAGCAGATACACAGGTTTCACCGGGGAGCTGTTTTTT.

This clone is a singleton in its sample. Different DNA sequences within this sample yield the same CDR3. V gene TRBV4-2 combines with J gene TRBJ2-2; TRBD1 is a possible D gene (6 bases). V lost 1 base, J lost 4 bases, and 7 bases lay in between. The CDR3 runs to 14 residues. The germline V gene encodes CDR1 LGHNA and CDR2 YNFKEQ. The CDR3 nucleotides are TGTGCCAGCAGCCAAGTAGGGGGCACCGGGGAGCTGTTTTTT. It encodes CASSQVGGTGELFF.

The chain couples TRBV5-4 to TRBJ1-1; 7 bases map to TRBD1. V shed 4 bases and J 3 bases; nucleotides not matched to a gene: 12. The CDR3 is 16 residues long. The germline gives CDR1 SGHNT, CDR2 YYREEE (reference sequence). CDR3 in DNA: TGTGCCAGCAGCCGAGGCGCGGAACAGGGGTACACTGAAGCTTTCTTT. As protein: CASSRGAEQGYTEAFF. The full variable domain, completed using reference TRBV5-4 and TRBJ1-1, is ETGVTQSPTHLIKTRGQQVTLRCSSQSGHNTVSWYQQALGQGPQFIFQYYREEENGRGNFPPRFSGLQFPNYSSELNVNALELDDSALYLCASSRGAEQGYTEAFFGQGTRLTVV.

V usage is TRBV6-5 and J usage is TRBJ2-7; TRBD2 might be the D (5 bases). CDR1 is MNHEY and CDR2 is SVGAGI in the germline V gene. This CDR3 comprises 12 residues. The V and J ends lost 11 bases and 3 bases respectively, with 14 bases between them. The CDR3 spells CASSDEGYEQYF. CDR3 DNA: TGTGCCTCAAGCGACGAGGGCTACGAGCAGTACTTC.

The chain uses TRBV24-1 and TRBJ1-3, with TRBD1 as a possible D gene (6 bases). Per the germline V gene, CDR1 is KGHDR and CDR2 is SFDVKD. V was shortened by 6 bases and J by 3 bases, with 14 bases between the two germline ends. The CDR3 is made up of 15 amino acids. CDR3 protein: CATSSGQLGGNTIYF. CDR3 DNA sequence: TGTGCCACCAGTTCAGGACAGTTAGGTGGAAACACCATATATTTT.

The genes are TRBV5-6 and TRBJ2-7, with 9 bases that match TRBD1. The germline V gene has CDR1 SGHDT and CDR2 YYEEEE. The CDR3 sequence is 11 residues long. The junction had 0 bases not matched to a gene; V was cut back by 7 bases and J by 4 bases. The CDR3 spells CASGTGYEQYF. The DNA for the CDR3 is TGTGCCAGCGGGACAGGGTACGAGCAGTACTTC.

Points on this clone: Other DNA sequences in the sample encode the same CDR3. The chain links TRBV9 to TRBJ1-5; D remains ambiguous. Trimming took off 0 bases at V and 1 base at J, with 5 bases between the two ends. Germline V lookup: CDR1 SGDLS, CDR2 YYNGEE. The CDR3 runs 14 residues. The CDR3 is CASSVGASNQPQHF. CDR3 DNA: TGTGCCAGCAGCGTAGGGGCAAGCAATCAGCCCCAGCATTTT.

CDR3 nucleotides: TGCGCCAGCAGAAGGACAGGGGGCTTAGCTGAAGCTTTCTTT. This translates into CASRRTGGLAEAFF. The genes are TRBV5-1 and TRBJ1-1; 11 bases match TRBD1. CDR1 SGHRS and CDR2 YFSETQ come from the germline V gene. The CDR3 covers 14 residues. Losses at the gene ends were 5 bases for V and 6 bases for J; bases not matched to a gene: 6.

The V and J genes are TRBV7-2 and TRBJ1-3; TRBD1 agrees at 9 bases. Germline lookup yields CDR1 SGHTA and CDR2 FQGNSA. With V trimmed by 1 base and J by 3 bases, 4 bases remained unmatched. The CDR3 loop spans 16 amino acids. CDR3 loop: CASSLEGQGFGNTIYF. The CDR3 coding sequence is TGTGCCAGCAGCTTAGAAGGACAGGGGTTTGGAAACACCATATATTTT.

The rearrangement links TRBV30 to TRBJ2-5; tentative D call: TRBD1 (6 bases). The length of the CDR3 is 14 residues. Trimming left V 2 bases short and J 2 bases short, with 12 bases between. The V gene's germline CDR1 is GTSNPN and CDR2 SVGIG (reference sequence). The CDR3 sequence: CAWSTGQLQETQYF. The CDR3 coding sequence is TGTGCCTGGAGTACTGGACAGCTTCAAGAGACCCAGTACTTC.

As for this clone: The same CDR3 arises from other DNA sequences in this sample as well. J is TRBJ1-4 and V is TRBV5-1; D is unclear. Trimming took off 1 base at V and 2 bases at J, with 6 bases between the two ends. Germline-derived CDR1 and CDR2 are SGHRS and YFSETQ. The CDR3 consists of 14 residues. The CDR3 protein is CASSLLATNEKLFF. The CDR3 DNA sequence: TGCGCCAGCAGCTTGCTGGCCACTAATGAAAAACTGTTTTTT.

The chain links TRBV30 to TRBJ1-6; unclear D gene. The CDR3 totals 17 residues. V lost 3 bases and J lost 0, with 15 bases in between. The germline V gene has CDR1 GTSNPN and CDR2 SVGIG (reference sequence). The CDR3 region has the DNA TGTGCCTGGAGCCCCCGTGGAGCCCGCTCCTATAATTCACCCCTCCACTTT. Encoded protein: CAWSPRGARSYNSPLHF.

CDR3 amino acids: CASSDVGGVNSPLHF. DNA of the CDR3: TGTGCCAGCAGTGACGTCGGCGGCGTTAATTCACCCCTCCACTTT. This chain connects TRBV6-1 to TRBJ1-6, with no clear D. The CDR3 has 15 residues. In germline, CDR1 is MNHNS, CDR2 SASEGT. Trimming cost V 3 bases and J 6 bases, with 12 bases left between them.

This rearrangement joins TRBV12-3 or TRBV12-4 to TRBJ2-3; 11 nucleotides agree with TRBD2. The junction had 6 bases not matched to a gene; V was cut back by 5 bases and J by 14 bases. This CDR3 is built from 12 residues. CDR3 sequence reads: CASSPGLAGGYF. The CDR3, as DNA: TGTGCCAGCAGTCCCGGACTAGCGGGTGGGTATTTT.

The chain is built from TRBV9 and TRBJ1-5, with TRBD1 identical over 8 bases. The CDR3 has 15 residues. Germline CDR1 is SGDLS and CDR2 is YYNGEE. Trimming took 4 bases from V and 1 from J; bases not matched to a gene: 4. The CDR3 DNA is TGTGCCAGCAGCCGTACAGGGGGAAGCAATCAGCCCCAGCATTTT. Encoded protein: CASSRTGGSNQPQHF. Variable domain in full (rest from reference TRBV9 and TRBJ1-5): DSGVTQTPKHLITATGQRVTLRCSPRSGDLSVYWYQQSLDQGLQFLIQYYNGEERAKGNILERFSAQQFPDLHSELNLSSLELGDSALYFCASSRTGGSNQPQHFGDGTRLSIL.